The entry below describes one T cell receptor (beta chain). Its antigen remains unknown. The data were taken from a study of shared clonotypes between healthy human individuals. Study overall: Donors, aged 18 to 49, were a couple of women and three men. The study used three CD4 naive, three CD4 memory, two CD8 naive and one CD8 memory plate per donor.

Study-level results: Large depth notwithstanding, sorted-subset sequencing proved incomplete by rarefaction.

The assay was immunoSEQ multiplex PCR, and TCRdb's table has in-frame clones only and misses some. The sample includes about 1.1 million clones, roughly 80% of them seen just once. A split of CD4+ cells into CD45RA+ naive and CD45RA-negative memory subsets was performed. The clonotype originates from a man aged 18 to 30 in good health. Some clones in this sample may be carry-over from other donors' samples. The sequenced sample was memory CD4+ T cells from PBMCs. This sample's subset: CD45RA-negative fraction.

Here the CDR3 DNA reads TGTGCCAGCAGCCCGGGACTAGCGGGAGTGGGGTCCTACGAGCAGTACTTC. It encodes CASSPGLAGVGSYEQYF. V and J are TRBV4-2 and TRBJ2-5; 14 bases align to TRBD2. Matching the DNA end better, TRBJ2-7 makes the J call doubtful. This CDR3 contains 17 residues. Germline V gene lookup returns CDR1 LGHNA and CDR2 YNFKEQ.